The rows below give T cell receptor beta chains drawn from one sample of a study of blood T cell repertoires in COVID-19. Sequencing used immunoSEQ multiplex PCR; TCRdb keeps in-frame clones, though not all of them. The sample records approximately 73,000 clones, roughly 89% being singletons. The sequenced material came from peripheral blood. The receptors here all came from a man older than 75 with acute or convalescent COVID-19. Each CDR3 is given without its conserved first and last residue. The order of the fields is V gene, J gene, CDR3 protein.

v_call: TRBV3-1/TRBV3-2
j_call: TRBJ2-1
cdr3_aa: ASSGLGLTYNEQF

v_call: TRBV5-1
j_call: TRBJ1-1
cdr3_aa: ASSLGTENTEAF

v_call: TRBV5-1
j_call: TRBJ2-7
cdr3_aa: ASSFLVAGTYEQY

v_call: TRBV30
j_call: TRBJ1-5
cdr3_aa: AWSVTGGGQPQH

v_call: TRBV29-1
j_call: TRBJ2-7
cdr3_aa: SVEGFGHGQMEQY

v_call: TRBV5-4
j_call: TRBJ2-5
cdr3_aa: ASSLGGDWETQY

v_call: TRBV6-2/TRBV6-3
j_call: TRBJ2-7
cdr3_aa: ASSRAGGMNEQY

v_call: TRBV13
j_call: TRBJ1-1
cdr3_aa: ASGYRDRLIEAF

v_call: TRBV15
j_call: TRBJ1-5
cdr3_aa: ATSRDGQPQH

v_call: TRBV5-1
j_call: TRBJ1-1
cdr3_aa: ASSSDRTTEAF

v_call: TRBV7-9
j_call: TRBJ2-1
cdr3_aa: ASSLTGGVPYNEQF

v_call: TRBV4-1
j_call: TRBJ1-1
cdr3_aa: ASSQDVVVSMNTEAF

v_call: TRBV6-6
j_call: TRBJ2-1
cdr3_aa: ASSPQTRLSYNEQF

v_call: TRBV10-3
j_call: TRBJ2-1
cdr3_aa: AIRQQDEQF

v_call: TRBV2
j_call: TRBJ2-3
cdr3_aa: ASTGLAAYTQY

v_call: TRBV11-2
j_call: TRBJ1-1
cdr3_aa: ASSSEGGGTEAF

v_call: TRBV2
j_call: TRBJ2-5
cdr3_aa: ASSVRQTQETQY

v_call: TRBV30
j_call: TRBJ1-5
cdr3_aa: AWSTGANQPQH

v_call: TRBV30
j_call: TRBJ1-5
cdr3_aa: AWSHPAGPQH

v_call: TRBV6-5
j_call: TRBJ1-5
cdr3_aa: ASTNRVGQPQH

v_call: TRBV2
j_call: TRBJ2-2
cdr3_aa: ASSDGVGELF

v_call: TRBV5-1
j_call: TRBJ2-3
cdr3_aa: ASSLGGRESDTQY

v_call: TRBV30
j_call: TRBJ2-2
cdr3_aa: AWGQGLNTGELF

v_call: TRBV10-1
j_call: TRBJ1-1
cdr3_aa: ASTDTRGSNTEAF

v_call: TRBV19
j_call: TRBJ1-1
cdr3_aa: ASSIQGGPEAF

v_call: TRBV19
j_call: TRBJ2-6
cdr3_aa: ASSPQTGMLHSGANVLT

v_call: TRBV30
j_call: TRBJ2-3
cdr3_aa: AWSMRQATDTQY

v_call: TRBV27
j_call: TRBJ1-1
cdr3_aa: ASRDRPMNTEAF

v_call: TRBV10-2
j_call: TRBJ1-6
cdr3_aa: ASRGQTGGTPLH

v_call: TRBV7-9
j_call: TRBJ1-1
cdr3_aa: ASSLQLEAF

v_call: TRBV19
j_call: TRBJ1-4
cdr3_aa: ASSPGQGPEKLF

v_call: TRBV27
j_call: TRBJ1-6
cdr3_aa: ASSPATGMMAPLH

v_call: TRBV6-5
j_call: TRBJ2-1
cdr3_aa: ASRGTGSNEQF

v_call: TRBV3-1/TRBV3-2
j_call: TRBJ1-3
cdr3_aa: ASSQGLISGNTIY

v_call: TRBV23-1
j_call: TRBJ1-2
cdr3_aa: ASSQRDRSANYGYT